A selection of T cell receptor beta chains follows, all from one sample in a study of blood T cell repertoires in COVID-19. Clones were sequenced by immunoSEQ multiplex PCR, and TCRdb holds only the in-frame ones, with some missing. The sample carries some 310,000 clones, around 90% recorded once. Sequencing was carried out using peripheral blood. The receptor source for this set is a woman aged 25 to 39 with COVID-19, enrolled during active disease. Both conserved end residues are part of each CDR3. D genes are given only for firm matches. For some rows the clone size is stated as once, few or many, or as a class when expanded; others skip it.

cdr3_nt: TGTGCCAGCAGCGACAGGGTAGTGGGCAACAATGAGCAGTTCTTC; cdr3_aa: CASSDRVVGNNEQFF; j_call: TRBJ2-1; d_call: NA; clone_size: NA; v_call: TRBV9
cdr3_nt: TGTGCCAGCAGCTTAATGGGACAGGGTGTGCAGTACTTC; cdr3_aa: CASSLMGQGVQYF; j_call: TRBJ2-7; d_call: TRBD1; clone_size: NA; v_call: TRBV7-3
cdr3_nt: TGTGCCAGCAGCTTAGTGGAGGGTACGAACACCGGGGAGCTGTTTTTT; cdr3_aa: CASSLVEGTNTGELFF; j_call: TRBJ2-2; d_call: NA; clone_size: once; v_call: TRBV7-2
cdr3_nt: TGTGCCAGCAGCCTCGGGACAGGGAACTATGGCTACACCTTC; cdr3_aa: CASSLGTGNYGYTF; j_call: TRBJ1-2; d_call: TRBD1; clone_size: NA; v_call: TRBV3-1/TRBV3-2
cdr3_nt: TGTGCCAGCAGTCTCGACAAGAACACTGAAGCTTTCTTT; cdr3_aa: CASSLDKNTEAFF; j_call: TRBJ1-1; d_call: NA; clone_size: NA; v_call: TRBV6-6
cdr3_nt: TGTGCCAGTAGTATAGTCCAGGGAAGTACTGAAGCTTTCTTT; cdr3_aa: CASSIVQGSTEAFF; j_call: TRBJ1-1; d_call: NA; clone_size: NA; v_call: TRBV19
cdr3_nt: TGTGCCAGCAGCCGCGAACTAGCGGGCGGCGACAATGAGCAGTTCTTC; cdr3_aa: CASSRELAGGDNEQFF; j_call: TRBJ2-1; d_call: TRBD2; clone_size: many; v_call: TRBV3-1/TRBV3-2
cdr3_nt: TGTGCCTGGGGACGGGGGGTCGCAACTAATGAAAAACTGTTTTTT; cdr3_aa: CAWGRGVATNEKLFF; j_call: TRBJ1-4; d_call: NA; clone_size: NA; v_call: TRBV30
cdr3_nt: TGTGCCAGCAGCGCCCGACTAGCGGGAGTAGGGAATGAGCAGTTCTTC; cdr3_aa: CASSARLAGVGNEQFF; j_call: TRBJ2-1; d_call: TRBD2; clone_size: NA; v_call: TRBV7-8
cdr3_nt: TGTGCCAGCTCACCGGGAATTGGGACAGGTACAGATACGCAGTATTTT; cdr3_aa: CASSPGIGTGTDTQYF; j_call: TRBJ2-3; d_call: TRBD1; clone_size: NA; v_call: TRBV18
cdr3_nt: TGTGCCAGTAGCATTCTTCGGGGCACTGAAGCTTTCTTT; cdr3_aa: CASSILRGTEAFF; j_call: TRBJ1-1; d_call: NA; clone_size: NA; v_call: TRBV27
cdr3_nt: TGCGCCAGCAGCTGGACAGGGGTTGACACCGGGGAGCTGTTTTTT; cdr3_aa: CASSWTGVDTGELFF; j_call: TRBJ2-2; d_call: TRBD1; clone_size: few; v_call: TRBV5-1
cdr3_nt: TGTGCCAGCAGCCCGCAAATGGAGGGGCTAGCGGGAGGAAGGCGGAATGAGCAGTTCTTC; cdr3_aa: CASSPQMEGLAGGRRNEQFF; j_call: TRBJ2-1; d_call: TRBD2; clone_size: NA; v_call: TRBV3-1/TRBV3-2
cdr3_nt: TGTGCCAGCTCAGAGGGACAGGGGAACTCTGGAAACACCATATATTTT; cdr3_aa: CASSEGQGNSGNTIYF; j_call: TRBJ1-3; d_call: TRBD1; clone_size: NA; v_call: TRBV18
cdr3_nt: TGTGCCAGCAGTGAAGGGGCTCGCGGGACGGGGGAAGCTTTCTTT; cdr3_aa: CASSEGARGTGEAFF; j_call: TRBJ1-1; d_call: NA; clone_size: NA; v_call: TRBV2
cdr3_nt: TGTGCCAGCATTGGGAGCGGGAGGGGCAATGAGCAGTTCTTC; cdr3_aa: CASIGSGRGNEQFF; j_call: TRBJ2-1; d_call: TRBD2; clone_size: NA; v_call: TRBV6-5
cdr3_nt: TGTGCCAGCAGATCCGAGGGGGAGGGCTACACCTTC; cdr3_aa: CASRSEGEGYTF; j_call: TRBJ1-2; d_call: NA; clone_size: NA; v_call: TRBV12-3/TRBV12-4
cdr3_nt: TGTGCCAGCTCCCTAGTTGCGGGACCCCCAGATACGCAGTATTTT; cdr3_aa: CASSLVAGPPDTQYF; j_call: TRBJ2-3; d_call: NA; clone_size: NA; v_call: TRBV18
cdr3_nt: TGTGCCAGCAGCCAACCCCTTTTGCGGGGGGGCTATGGCTACACCTTC; cdr3_aa: CASSQPLLRGGYGYTF; j_call: TRBJ1-2; d_call: NA; clone_size: NA; v_call: TRBV28
cdr3_nt: TGTGCCACCAGCAGAGGATTAGTGGGCCTTTCTTACGAGCAGTACTTC; cdr3_aa: CATSRGLVGLSYEQYF; j_call: TRBJ2-7; d_call: NA; clone_size: once; v_call: TRBV15
cdr3_nt: TGTGCCAGCAGTTTACAGACAGGGCATCAGCCCCAGCATTTT; cdr3_aa: CASSLQTGHQPQHF; j_call: TRBJ1-5; d_call: TRBD1; clone_size: NA; v_call: TRBV28
cdr3_nt: TGCAGCGTTGACATAGGACTGGGAGCCTACGAGCAGTACTTC; cdr3_aa: CSVDIGLGAYEQYF; j_call: TRBJ2-7; d_call: NA; clone_size: NA; v_call: TRBV29-1
cdr3_nt: TGTGCCAGCAGTGACGAAGGAGTCCCCTACGACTATGGCTACACCTTC; cdr3_aa: CASSDEGVPYDYGYTF; j_call: TRBJ1-2; d_call: NA; clone_size: NA; v_call: TRBV6-1
cdr3_nt: TGTGCCAGCAGCTTCCAGGGGGGCACCGGGGAGCTGTTTTTT; cdr3_aa: CASSFQGGTGELFF; j_call: TRBJ2-2; d_call: NA; clone_size: NA; v_call: TRBV9
cdr3_nt: TGTGCCAGCAGCCAAGGACTAGCGGGGTACAATGAGCAGTTCTTC; cdr3_aa: CASSQGLAGYNEQFF; j_call: TRBJ2-1; d_call: TRBD2; clone_size: NA; v_call: TRBV5-4
cdr3_nt: TGTGCCAGCAGTTTATTACAGTATGGCTACACCTTC; cdr3_aa: CASSLLQYGYTF; j_call: TRBJ1-2; d_call: NA; clone_size: once; v_call: TRBV12-3/TRBV12-4
cdr3_nt: TGTGCCAGCAGCCAAAATTCCGCTACTAGCGGGACGGGAGAGACCCAGTACTTC; cdr3_aa: CASSQNSATSGTGETQYF; j_call: TRBJ2-5; d_call: TRBD2; clone_size: NA; v_call: TRBV3-1/TRBV3-2
cdr3_nt: TGTGCCAGCAGCCAGGAGACGGGGGGCCATCAGCCCCAGCATTTT; cdr3_aa: CASSQETGGHQPQHF; j_call: TRBJ1-5; d_call: NA; clone_size: NA; v_call: TRBV7-2
cdr3_nt: TGCAGTGCTAGTTCATTCCGCGCCGAACCTAAGATCGAGCAGTACTTC; cdr3_aa: CSASSFRAEPKIEQYF; j_call: TRBJ2-7; d_call: NA; clone_size: NA; v_call: TRBV20-1